These T cell receptor beta chains were read from a single sample in a study of early T cells in non-severe SARS-CoV-2 infection. Using its own MiXCR run on the 5' RACE reads, TCRdb lists one record per CDR3 protein. The table lists some 57,000 distinct CDR3 sequences, about a tenth of them singletons. The sequenced sample consisted of whole blood. All receptors come from an adult who was a healthcare worker with PCR-confirmed SARS-CoV-2 infection or an uninfected control (not recorded which). CDR3s include the opening cysteine and the closing phenylalanine or tryptophan. Clone size is given for some rows only: seen once, a few or many times, or a class if the clone is expanded.

CASSLTLPDGPLHF | TRBV7-9 | many
CASSLNVGLLAFF | TRBV28 | few
CSAHTRSGSETQYF | TRBV20-1 | few
CSARQRPWMNTEAFF | TRBV20-1 | -
CAWSADRVGGYTF | TRBV30 | -
CASCPGMGTEAFF | TRBV12-3/TRBV12-4 | many
CASSSSGQGQPYEQYF | TRBV7-9 | -
CASRPESLNTEAFF | TRBV11-2 | few
CASSVDPAVPNTEAFF | TRBV9 | many
CASSPEGNTEKLFF | TRBV2 | many
CSASSGGADEQFF | TRBV20-1 | many
CASSLERYPDTQYF | TRBV6-5 | many
CAARGGITDTIYF | TRBV10-3 | many
CASSLANHRGPGELFF | TRBV7-9 | -
CASSPLGGTSTDTQYF | TRBV9 | few
CSASQVAGNQPQHF | TRBV20-1 | few
CASRPGTGTANTGELFF | TRBV19 | many
CASSQDGQGNSPLHF | TRBV4-1 | few
CASSVEGRGGYTF | TRBV9 | -
CASSHRNEQYF | TRBV4-1 | few
CASRPGQGGGYTF | TRBV25-1 | -
CASSQEGRVGGYTF | TRBV14 | -
CASSYRGMNTEAFF | TRBV5-1 | few
CASSLGSGHIATGELFF | TRBV7-8 | -
CASSEGNREGTQYF | TRBV6-1 | many
CSALEADTQYF | TRBV29-1 | few
CASSLAGGKGETQYF | TRBV7-6 | many
CASSRVNEQFF | TRBV12-3/TRBV12-4 | few
CASSEVGSYGYTF | TRBV10-1 | many
CASSTRSTGPSYNEQFF | TRBV6-5 | many
CASSLELASGGYNEQFF | TRBV11-2 | -
CASSRRIGTEAFF | TRBV7-9 | -
CASSPPNSQETQYF | TRBV18 | many
CASSLIGTGGNEQFF | TRBV7-6 | few
CASSLARAKNIQYF | TRBV5-4 | many
CASSSWGSYEQYF | TRBV10-1 | many
CASSSGTGFKETQYF | TRBV5-1 | few
CASSVDWASGANVLTF | TRBV7-3 | few
CATSEGTNEKLFF | TRBV10-2 | few
CASGDRQNTEAFF | TRBV5-1 | few
CASSPSSETDTQYF | TRBV5-1 | -
CVSSPTGIGEKLFF | TRBV7-8 | once
CSVVSDNYGYTF | TRBV29-1 | few
CAIRDLGDTEAFF | TRBV10-3 | -
CASSFSREDEQFF | TRBV11-3 | many
CASSETAVNTEAFF | TRBV6-1 | -
CSVGQLNTEAFF | TRBV29-1 | few
CSVQDNEKLFF | TRBV29-1 | many
CASSSGVGVTEAFF | TRBV6-6 | few
CAIRREPTEETQYF | TRBV2 | few
CASSVEGGPQHF | TRBV9 | -
CASRAGVGNTIYF | TRBV7-2 | -
CASSSTTGRDEKLFF | TRBV28 | many
CASSFWTGGNTGELFF | TRBV7-9 | many
CASNQGGDYSPLHF | TRBV7-9 | -